The entry that follows covers one T cell receptor (beta chain) sequence. The donors belonged to the 120-subject validation cohort, separate from the 666-subject first cohort. The data were taken from a study of cytomegalovirus exposure and HLA in healthy donors. Germline V lookup: CDR1 SGHTA, CDR2 FQGNSA. The CDR3 spans 12 residues. Trimming took off 3 bases at V and 7 bases at J, with 9 bases between the two ends. The protocol was immunoSEQ multiplex PCR, while the TCRdb copy is restricted to in-frame clones and leaves out a portion. This sample has 160,000 or so clones; around four fifths occur once, and the top ten carry 2% to 2.5%.

Sequenced sample: PBMCs. J is TRBJ1-1 and V is TRBV7-2; D ambiguous. The TCR sequence derives from a young man in good health and CMV-seropositive. The CDR3 is CASSLTGREAFF. The CDR3, as DNA: TGTGCCAGCAGCTTGACTGGTCGTGAAGCTTTCTTT.